The 25 T cell receptor beta chains below were found in one sample sequenced in a study of shared clonotypes between healthy human individuals. Here immunoSEQ multiplex PCR was the method, and the copy in TCRdb shows in-frame clones only, minus some. The repertoire holds some 2,100,000 clones, with around 95% as singletons. Sequenced sample: naive CD4+ T cells sorted from blood. The subset here: CD45RA+ positively selected. These receptors all come from a man aged 18 to 29 in good health.

The V gene is TRBV18, the J gene TRBJ1-5; maybe TRBD1 (5 bases). Germline V gives CDR1 KGHSH, CDR2 LQKENI. Trimming cost V 5 bases and J 5 bases, with 10 bases left between them. The CDR3 length is 13 residues. In DNA form, the CDR3 reads TGTGCCAGCTCAGACGGGACGGATCAGCCCCAGCATTTT. Translated, it gives CASSDGTDQPQHF.

This chain connects TRBV7-9 to TRBJ2-5; 8 positions agree with TRBD1. Germline CDR1 reads SEHNR; CDR2 reads FQNEAQ (reference sequence). There are 15 residues in the CDR3. V was pared by 1 base and J by 1 base, with 2 bases of the junction left unmatched. The CDR3 sequence: CASSLGDRIQETQYF. As DNA, the CDR3 is TGTGCCAGCAGCTTAGGGGACAGGATCCAAGAGACCCAGTACTTC.

The gene calls are TRBV9 and TRBJ1-3; 10 nucleotides match TRBD1. Germline loops: CDR1 SGDLS, CDR2 YYNGEE. The length of the CDR3 is 15 residues. The trim removed 1 base at V and 7 bases at J, leaving 5 bases unmatched. CDR3 protein: CASSVTWTGGNTIYF. The DNA of the CDR3 is TGTGCCAGCAGCGTAACCTGGACAGGGGGTAACACCATATATTTT.

The chain joins TRBV6-5 to TRBJ1-2; tentatively, D is TRBD1 (6 bases). The CDR3 sequence is 13 residues long. The V gene lost 6 bases and the J gene lost 3 bases, with 11 bases spanning the gap. The V gene's germline CDR1 is MNHEY and CDR2 SVGAGI. The CDR3 here is CASRGGTDYGYTF. DNA of the CDR3: TGTGCCAGCAGAGGGGGGACGGACTATGGCTACACCTTC.

Comments on this clone: This CDR3 is also generated by other DNA sequences in the sample. The CDR3 here is CASSTDRGNEKLFF. Here the CDR3 DNA reads TGTGCCAGCAGCACCGACAGGGGCAATGAAAAACTGTTTTTT. The chain uses TRBV9 and TRBJ1-4, with 8 positions matching TRBD1. Germline CDR1 is SGDLS and CDR2 is YYNGEE. After removal of 4 bases from V and 5 bases from J, the junction contained 4 bases not matched to a gene. This CDR3 is 14 amino acids long.

As concerns this clone: Other DNA sequences in this specimen translate into the identical CDR3. The rearrangement joins TRBV5-4 to TRBJ2-3; no clear D gene. Germline V gene data show CDR1 as SGHNT and CDR2 as YYREEE (reference sequence). V lost 0 bases and J lost 3, with 5 bases in between. The CDR3 is made up of 13 amino acids. This CDR3 is CASSLGGTDTQYF. CDR3 coding DNA: TGTGCCAGCAGCTTGGGTGGGACAGATACGCAGTATTTT.

V and J are TRBV30 and TRBJ2-3; the D gene could be TRBD1 or TRBD2 (6 bases each). The CDR3 runs to 15 residues. Trimming left V 0 bases short and J 4 bases short, with 14 bases between. Per germline, CDR1 GTSNPN and CDR2 SVGIG (reference sequence). CDR3 DNA sequence: TGTGCCTGGAGTGTGACAGGAGGGTGGGCAGATACGCAGTATTTT. Amino acid sequence: CAWSVTGGWADTQYF.

The chain couples TRBV30 to TRBJ2-5; D gene ambiguous. The germline gives CDR1 GTSNPN, CDR2 SVGIG (reference sequence). Deletions cut 2 bases from V and 4 bases from J, with 11 bases between. The CDR3 covers 13 residues. This chain's CDR3 is CAWSPDPGETQYF. DNA for the CDR3: TGTGCCTGGAGTCCGGACCCCGGAGAGACCCAGTACTTC.

The rearrangement joins TRBV6-1 to TRBJ1-3; D gene uncertain. The V end lost 6 bases, the J end lost 2 bases, and 8 bases lay between the germline ends. Germline lookup yields CDR1 MNHNS and CDR2 SASEGT. This CDR3 region has 13 residues. DNA for the CDR3: TGTGCCAGCAGGGTTGCCGCTGGAAACACCATATATTTT. Translating it yields CASRVAAGNTIYF.

The chain is built from TRBV4-1 and TRBJ1-6; the D is unclear. Germline-derived CDR1 and CDR2 are MGHRA and YSYEKL. V dropped 4 bases and J dropped 7 bases, with 8 bases sitting between them. The CDR3 is 13 amino acids. This CDR3 is CASSPYINSPLHF. CDR3 nucleotide sequence: TGCGCCAGCAGCCCGTACATAAATTCACCCCTCCACTTT.

The chain uses TRBV27 and TRBJ2-3, with D possibly matching TRBD1 (6 bases). Trimming took 3 bases from V and 8 from J, leaving 9 bases between them. The CDR3 consists of 12 residues. The V gene's germline CDR1 is MNHEY and CDR2 SMNVEV (reference sequence). The CDR3 loop reads CASSFPGATQYF. The CDR3 region has the DNA TGTGCCAGCAGTTTTCCAGGGGCTACGCAGTATTTT.

The chain recombines TRBV5-1 with TRBJ2-4, with D perhaps assigned TRBD1 or TRBD2 (5 bases each). The V and J ends lost 6 bases and 8 bases respectively, with 24 bases between them. Germline CDR1 reads SGHRS; CDR2 reads YFSETQ. CDR3 length: 16 residues. The CDR3 sequence is CASTYGRVELGDIQYF. The CDR3 DNA is TGCGCCAGCACCTATGGACGAGTAGAACTAGGGGACATTCAGTACTTC.

The J gene is TRBJ2-2, the V gene TRBV4-1; TRBD1 matches at 10 bases. Germline V gene data show CDR1 as MGHRA and CDR2 as YSYEKL. The CDR3 is made up of 14 amino acids. V lost 4 bases to trimming and J lost 7 bases; unmatched junction nucleotides: 3. The CDR3 bases are TGCGCCAGCAGCCCGGGACAGGGGATCGGGGAGCTGTTTTTT. As protein: CASSPGQGIGELFF.

V usage is TRBV5-4 and J usage is TRBJ1-1; TRBD1 matches 8 bases. This CDR3 has 13 residues. With V trimmed by 5 bases and J by 4 bases, 4 bases remained unmatched. Germline V CDR1 and CDR2: SGHNT, YYREEE (reference sequence). The chain's CDR3 is CASRKTGVTEAFF. DNA for the CDR3: TGTGCCAGCAGGAAGACAGGGGTCACTGAAGCTTTCTTT.

V gene TRBV10-1 combines with J gene TRBJ2-5; 7 nucleotides align to TRBD1. The ends lost 0 bases at V and 0 bases at J; junction bases unmatched: 7. The CDR3 has 17 residues. Germline values: CDR1 WNHNN, CDR2 SYGVQD (reference sequence). CDR3 in DNA: TGCGCCAGCAGTGAGTCGATGACAGGGACGAACCAAGAGACCCAGTACTTC. This translates into CASSESMTGTNQETQYF.

The chain links TRBV6-5 to TRBJ2-7; tentative D call: TRBD2 (6 bases). Germline V gives CDR1 MNHEY, CDR2 SVGAGI. The CDR3 extends over 13 amino acids. V lost 10 bases and J 3 bases, leaving 16 bases between the germline ends. The CDR3 sequence is CATSTAGYYEQYF. The CDR3 bases are TGTGCCACCTCGACGGCGGGATACTACGAGCAGTACTTC.

The table lists this clone with a count of one. One end of the junction does not line up with germline, which may come from a read error. J is TRBJ2-3 and V is TRBV10-3, with D possibly TRBD2 on 6 matching bases. The germline gives CDR1 ENHRY, CDR2 SYGVKD. CDR3 length: 14 amino acids. The CDR3 region is CAITIAADTNTQYF. The CDR3 DNA reads as TGTGCCATCACAATAGCGGCAGACACAAATACGCAGTATTTT.

The chain employs TRBV15 and TRBJ1-5, with a possible D match to TRBD1 (6 bases). V was pared by 0 bases and J by 6 bases, with 15 bases between. This CDR3 region has 16 residues. Germline V CDR1 and CDR2: LNHNV, YYDKDF (reference sequence). The CDR3 spells CATSRDRQGLSQPQHF. Here the CDR3 DNA reads TGTGCCACCAGCAGAGATCGGCAGGGGTTAAGTCAGCCCCAGCATTTT.

V is TRBV28 and J is TRBJ2-5; D perhaps matches TRBD1 (5 bases). CDR1 is MDHEN and CDR2 is SYDVKM in the germline V gene. V was cut by 6 bases and J by 5 bases, with 13 bases left in between. There are 13 residues in the CDR3. The CDR3 loop is CASSPGSLETQYF. CDR3 DNA sequence: TGTGCCAGCAGCCCAGGGTCTTTGGAGACCCAGTACTTC.

This sequence joins TRBV15 and TRBJ1-6; D call uncertain. V was cut by 0 bases and J by 4 bases, with 7 bases left in between. Germline V gene lookup returns CDR1 LNHNV and CDR2 YYDKDF (reference sequence). The CDR3 is made up of 15 amino acids. CDR3 bases: TGTGCCACCAGCAGAGACGGTGGGTATAATTCACCCCTCCACTTT. The encoded protein is CATSRDGGYNSPLHF.

The chain uses TRBV5-1 and TRBJ1-2; D gene uncertain. The germline CDR1 and CDR2 sequences are SGHRS and YFSETQ. The CDR3 runs to 14 residues. The V gene lost 4 bases and the J gene lost 2 bases, with 12 bases spanning the gap. The CDR3, as DNA: TGCGCCAGCAGCCAGACAAATGGGAACTATGGCTACACCTTC. Protein sequence: CASSQTNGNYGYTF.

The J gene is TRBJ2-5, the V gene TRBV11-2; TRBD2 matches at 7 bases. Trimming took 5 bases from V and 3 from J; bases not matched to a gene: 6. Germline V gene sequence: CDR1 SGHAT, CDR2 FQNNGV. This CDR3 has 14 residues. For the CDR3, the DNA is TGTGCCAGCAGCCGTGAAGGGACTAAAGAGACCCAGTACTTC. This translates into CASSREGTKETQYF.

The DNA for the CDR3 is TGTGCCAGCAGCTCCCCCGGGTCCAATCAGCCCCAGCATTTT. Its translation is CASSSPGSNQPQHF. J is TRBJ1-5 and V is TRBV7-2; unclear D gene. The CDR3 contains 14 residues. V was trimmed by 4 bases and J by 3 bases, leaving 10 bases between them. CDR1 is SGHTA and CDR2 is FQGNSA in the germline V gene. Looking up the rest from reference TRBV7-2 and TRBJ1-5 gives the full variable domain: GAGVSQSPSNKVTEKGKDVELRCDPISGHTALYWYRQSLGQGLEFLIYFQGNSAPDKSGLPSDRFSAERTGGSVSTLTIQRTQQEDSAVYLCASSSPGSNQPQHFGDGTRLSIL.

V is TRBV10-1 and J is TRBJ2-7, with 13 bases aligning to TRBD2. Trimming took 6 bases from V and 2 from J; bases not matched to a gene: 4. Germline V gene lookup returns CDR1 WNHNN and CDR2 SYGVQD (reference sequence). This CDR3 has 15 amino acids. Here the CDR3 DNA reads TGCGCCAGCAGGGGGACTAGCGGGAACCCCTACGAGCAGTACTTC. Amino acids: CASRGTSGNPYEQYF.

This clone has a single count. V is TRBV4-1 and J is TRBJ1-3; TRBD1 matches at 7 bases. CDR1 is MGHRA, CDR2 YSYEKL, per germline. The CDR3 is 15 amino acids. V gave up 1 base and J gave up 4 bases; unmatched junction bases: 4. CDR3 region: CASSQVQGGGNTIYF. As DNA, the CDR3 is TGCGCCAGCAGCCAAGTCCAGGGGGGAGGAAACACCATATATTTT.